This is a list of T cell receptor beta chains from one sample in a study of OX40 agonist ivuxolimab in advanced cancers. Profiling relied on immunoSEQ multiplex PCR, and the TCRdb table lists in-frame clones only, not all of them. Of more than 75,000 clones listed, about 88% were seen once; the top ten hold 0.85% to 1%. The sequencing here drew on CD4+ or CD8+ T cells sorted from blood, taken in a trial of the OX40 agonist ivuxolimab. The receptors originated from an adult with an advanced solid tumor such as melanoma, head and neck, liver or kidney cancer. Both conserved end residues are part of each CDR3.

j_call	v_call	cdr3_aa
TRBJ2-7	TRBV5-4	CASSLGPITEYEQYF
TRBJ2-1	TRBV19	CASSISSGGHNEQFF
TRBJ2-7	TRBV19	CASSGARTTATYEQYF
TRBJ2-7	TRBV7-2	CASKAGLAFYEQYF
TRBJ1-2	TRBV18	CASSPVPGQDATYGYTF
TRBJ2-3	TRBV5-4	CASSHNLGEDTQYF
TRBJ1-6	TRBV18	CASSDREGSPLHF
TRBJ2-7	TRBV5-6	CASSLARAKQTYEQYF
TRBJ2-7	TRBV12-5	CASGLGQGALYEQYF
TRBJ1-2	TRBV6-5	CASSYGIGGGYTF
TRBJ1-1	TRBV2	CASAQGGTEAFF
TRBJ1-1	TRBV6-1	CASSEMGNTEAFF
TRBJ1-5	TRBV25-1	CASRGWGRVTQPQHF
TRBJ2-5	TRBV4-2	CASSQVRGETQYF
TRBJ1-2	TRBV5-6	CASSLGSTGYGYTF
TRBJ1-5	TRBV2	CASSVQGNNQPQHF
TRBJ2-7	TRBV19	CASRRSRDSSYEQYF
TRBJ1-3	TRBV6-5	CASSYSAGSGNTIYF
TRBJ1-2	TRBV5-1	CASSPLSFEGNGYTF
TRBJ2-2	TRBV7-3	CASSVTGAGELFF
TRBJ1-1	TRBV6-1	CASRRDPGEISEAFF
TRBJ2-1	TRBV6-5	CASSSGRRGNEQFF
TRBJ2-7	TRBV11-3	CASSLGNLAGLYEQYF
TRBJ1-2	TRBV6-5	CASSIRQGGHGYTF
TRBJ1-2	TRBV19	CASSIAGQGDYGYTF
TRBJ1-1	TRBV18	CASSPKSITGTGARYTEAFF
TRBJ2-7	TRBV4-2	CASSYKPGEDYEQYF
TRBJ2-5	TRBV5-6	CASSFVRTGQETQYF
TRBJ2-7	TRBV7-2	CASSQDRVTSYEQYF
TRBJ1-1	TRBV7-9	CASSPRPQVGAFF
TRBJ2-7	TRBV2	CASKPTGGGNEQYF
TRBJ1-4	TRBV13	CASREHWRGEKLFF
TRBJ2-7	TRBV7-6	CASSVAGTYEQYF
TRBJ1-4	TRBV30	CAWRGQDYEKLFF
TRBJ2-7	TRBV5-1	CASRPDNSGPYEQYF
TRBJ1-5	TRBV2	CASSGDSYSNQPQHF
TRBJ1-4	TRBV6-1	CASSRPEEEKLFF
TRBJ2-1	TRBV4-2	CASSRGLAGVFEQFF
TRBJ1-3	TRBV5-1	CASSLGGRGSGNTIYF
TRBJ2-3	TRBV6-5	CASTTRGGGTDTQYF
TRBJ1-2	TRBV4-3	CASSLTGGGYTF
TRBJ2-3	TRBV14	CASSRGELSTDTQYF
TRBJ1-2	TRBV4-3	CASSQERTGSYGYTF
TRBJ2-5	TRBV10-3	CAISLAGGDQETQYF
TRBJ2-5	TRBV27	CASSFAGHQETQYF
TRBJ1-2	TRBV4-2	CASSQVGTDLNYGYTF
TRBJ2-7	TRBV6-5	CASTLQGIWYEQYF
TRBJ2-7	TRBV6-6	CASSYSYSGEQYF
TRBJ1-3	TRBV7-3	CASSLTGLSGNTIYF
TRBJ1-2	TRBV2	CASSELLWLDRDLGYTF
TRBJ2-7	TRBV6-1	CASSYGREQYF
TRBJ1-2	TRBV30	CAWSRGGRVGYTF
TRBJ2-1	TRBV19	CASRPLPSSAYNEQFF
TRBJ1-2	TRBV19	CASRDRNYGYTF
TRBJ1-5	TRBV6-1	CASSSTGSNQPQHF